These T cell receptor beta chains were read from a single sample in a study of blood T cell repertoires in COVID-19. The method was immunoSEQ multiplex PCR; TCRdb's version includes in-frame clones alone and lacks a portion of them. The sample has some 280,000 clones, around 86% seen once; the top ten hold roughly 0.92%. Sequencing was carried out using peripheral blood. Receptors originate from a woman between 40 and 55 years old who had recovered from COVID-19. CDR3s include the opening cysteine and the closing phenylalanine or tryptophan. D genes are given only for firm matches. Clone size is shown for a subset of rows, as once, few, many or a class of expanded clone.

- TRBJ1-3 TRBV3-1/TRBV3-2 - CASSQSRGSGNTIYF TGTGCCAGCAGCCAATCCCGGGGCTCTGGAAACACCATATATTTT
TRBD1 TRBJ2-2 TRBV5-4 - CASSPAGTGGAPGELFF TGTGCCAGCAGCCCCGCCGGGACAGGGGGCGCCCCCGGGGAGCTGTTTTTT
- TRBJ2-7 TRBV4-1 - CASSQGDTREQYF TGCGCCAGCAGCCAAGGGGACACTCGGGAGCAGTACTTC
- TRBJ2-5 TRBV14 - CASSQDLGSLQETQYF TGTGCCAGCAGCCAAGACCTAGGCAGCCTCCAAGAGACCCAGTACTTC
TRBD1 TRBJ2-7 TRBV5-1 - CASSLRTGSTYEQYF TGCGCCAGCAGCTTGAGGACAGGTTCTACCTACGAGCAGTACTTC
- TRBJ2-2 TRBV9 - CASSVGGRNTGELFF TGTGCCAGCAGCGTAGGGGGCAGGAACACCGGGGAGCTGTTTTTT
- TRBJ2-1 TRBV30 - CAWSRGSLDNEQFF TGTGCCTGGAGTCGAGGCTCGCTGGATAATGAGCAGTTCTTC
- TRBJ2-7 TRBV7-7 once CASSPSASSYEQYF TGTGCCAGCAGCCCTAGCGCGAGCTCCTACGAGCAGTACTTC
- TRBJ1-2 TRBV7-9 - CASSLGTGGYTF TGTGCCAGCAGCTTAGGCACGGGTGGCTACACCTTC
TRBD1 TRBJ2-3 TRBV7-2 - CASSQGQGADTQYF TGTGCCAGCAGCCAAGGACAGGGGGCAGATACGCAGTATTTT
TRBD2 TRBJ2-1 TRBV4-1 - CASSQEWPSGIVDEQFF TGCGCCAGCAGCCAAGAGTGGCCTAGCGGGATTGTCGATGAGCAGTTCTTC
TRBD1 TRBJ2-2 TRBV11-2 - CASSPGTGTGELFF TGTGCCAGCAGCCCCGGGACAGGGACCGGGGAGCTGTTTTTT
TRBD2 TRBJ2-7 TRBV19 - CASSPAGEGGSFEQYF TGTGCCAGTAGTCCCGCCGGAGAGGGCGGGAGTTTCGAGCAGTACTTC
TRBD1 TRBJ2-3 TRBV11-3 once CASSLDGQGRDTQYF TGTGCCAGCAGCTTAGACGGACAGGGACGAGATACGCAGTATTTT
- TRBJ2-7 TRBV7-6 - CASSLAVGSYEQYF TGTGCCAGCAGCTTAGCGGTCGGGTCCTACGAGCAGTACTTC
- TRBJ2-7 TRBV9 - CASSEGFGQTYEQYF TGTGCCAGCAGCGAGGGCTTTGGACAAACCTACGAGCAGTACTTC
- TRBJ1-5 TRBV5-5 once CASSLGSGGGGQPQHF TGTGCCAGCAGCTTGGGTTCAGGCGGGGGCGGACAGCCCCAGCATTTT
- TRBJ2-7 TRBV5-1 - CASSFTPPQKEQYF TGCGCCAGCAGCTTTACCCCCCCTCAGAAGGAGCAGTACTTC
- TRBJ1-5 TRBV7-9 - CASSLGQSNQPQHF TGTGCCAGCAGCCTCGGACAGAGCAATCAGCCCCAGCATTTT
TRBD2 TRBJ2-1 TRBV27 - CASSQTITGTSGRVFF TGTGCCAGCAGCCAAACGATTACCGGGACTAGCGGGAGAGTGTTCTTC
TRBD2 TRBJ2-3 TRBV2 - CASRERPSGKLSTDTQYF TGTGCCAGCAGGGAGCGTCCTAGCGGGAAACTGAGCACAGATACGCAGTATTTT
- TRBJ1-4 TRBV19 - CASSNAGWTNEKLFF TGTGCCAGTAGTAATGCAGGGTGGACTAATGAAAAACTGTTTTTT
TRBD1 TRBJ1-3 TRBV29-1 - CSAKTGGRNTIYF TGCAGCGCTAAGACAGGGGGAAGAAACACCATATATTTT
TRBD1 TRBJ1-6 TRBV27 - CASRITGQGLGSPLHF TGTGCCAGCAGGATAACGGGACAGGGGCTGGGATCACCCCTCCACTTT
- TRBJ2-3 TRBV2 - CASSEGQGTDTQYF TGTGCCAGCAGTGAAGGGCAGGGAACGGATACGCAGTATTTT
TRBD2 TRBJ2-7 TRBV18 - CASSRPGGDEQYF TGTGCCAGCTCACGACCGGGAGGGGACGAGCAGTACTTC